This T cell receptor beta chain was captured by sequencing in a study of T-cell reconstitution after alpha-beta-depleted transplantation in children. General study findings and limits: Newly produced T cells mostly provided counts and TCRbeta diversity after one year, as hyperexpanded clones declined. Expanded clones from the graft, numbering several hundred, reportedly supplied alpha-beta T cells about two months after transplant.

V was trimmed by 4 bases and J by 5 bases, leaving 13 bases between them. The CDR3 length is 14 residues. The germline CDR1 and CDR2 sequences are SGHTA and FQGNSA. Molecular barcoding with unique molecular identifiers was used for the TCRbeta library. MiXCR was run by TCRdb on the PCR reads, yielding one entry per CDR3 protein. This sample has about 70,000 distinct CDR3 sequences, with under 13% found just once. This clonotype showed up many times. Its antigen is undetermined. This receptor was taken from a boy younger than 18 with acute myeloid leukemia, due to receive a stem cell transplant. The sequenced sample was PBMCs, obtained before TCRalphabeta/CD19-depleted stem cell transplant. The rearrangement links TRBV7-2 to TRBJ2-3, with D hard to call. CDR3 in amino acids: CASSSIPIGDTQYF. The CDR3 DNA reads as TGTGCCAGCAGCTCAATCCCTATCGGAGATACGCAGTATTTT.